The 14 T cell receptor beta chains reported below all come from one sample, sequenced in a study of blood T cell repertoires in COVID-19. Repertoires were generated with immunoSEQ multiplex PCR, while TCRdb's copy carries only in-frame clones and drops some. The sample carries about 150,000 clones, under 95% recorded once. The source material was peripheral blood. The source is a man aged 50 to 59 with acute or convalescent COVID-19.

This chain connects TRBV19 to TRBJ2-1; the D gene is possibly TRBD1 (5 bases). Germline V CDR1 and CDR2: LNHDA, SQIVND (reference sequence). The CDR3 is 15 residues long. V was clipped by 6 bases and J by 8 bases, with 20 bases between them. In DNA form, the CDR3 reads TGTGCCAGTAGCCCTGGACCCTCAGGGCTCGATGAGCAGTTCTTC. Protein sequence: CASSPGPSGLDEQFF.

This sequence joins TRBV28 and TRBJ1-2; TRBD1 agrees at 7 bases. V gave up 4 bases and J gave up 7 bases; unmatched junction bases: 6. This CDR3 is built from 13 residues. Germline V gene data show CDR1 as MDHEN and CDR2 as SYDVKM. The CDR3, as DNA: TGTGCCAGCAGTTCCCAGGGGGTGGTTGGCTACACCTTC. Its translation is CASSSQGVVGYTF.

This chain connects TRBV4-1 to TRBJ2-3, with 10 positions matching TRBD1. This CDR3 is 15 amino acids long. With V trimmed by 4 bases and J by 2 bases, 3 bases remained unmatched. Germline CDR1 and CDR2: MGHRA and YSYEKL. The CDR3 DNA follows: TGCGCCAGCAGCCCCGGACAGGGGGACACAGATACGCAGTATTTT. Protein product: CASSPGQGDTDTQYF.

The genes are TRBV9 and TRBJ1-4, with D possibly TRBD1 on 6 matching bases. The CDR3 sequence is 15 residues long. V lost 3 bases and J 5 bases, leaving 14 bases between the germline ends. The germline V gene has CDR1 SGDLS and CDR2 YYNGEE. As DNA, the CDR3 is TGTGCCAGCAGCGGCCGTGAGGGGGACAATGAAAAACTGTTTTTT. The encoded protein is CASSGREGDNEKLFF.

The chain employs TRBV5-4 and TRBJ2-3; tentatively, D is TRBD1 (5 bases). Trimming took 1 base from V and 4 from J, leaving 13 bases between them. Germline V gene sequence: CDR1 SGHNT, CDR2 YYREEE (reference sequence). The CDR3 sequence is 15 residues long. The CDR3 reads CASSLFKQASDTQYF. The CDR3 DNA reads as TGTGCCAGCAGCTTGTTTAAACAGGCGTCAGATACGCAGTATTTT.

CDR3 nucleotide sequence: TGTGCCAGCTCACCAGGGCTGGGCGCAAACAATGAGCAGTTCTTC. Translation: CASSPGLGANNEQFF. The chain recombines TRBV18 with TRBJ2-1, with D hard to call. The CDR3 has 15 amino acids. Germline V gene lookup returns CDR1 KGHSH and CDR2 LQKENI. Trimming cost V 2 bases and J 5 bases, with 13 bases left between them. Full variable domain (remainder filled in from reference TRBV18 and TRBJ2-1): NAGVMQNPRHLVRRRGQEARLRCSPMKGHSHVYWYRQLPEEGLKFMVYLQKENIIDESGMPKERFSAEFPKEGPSILRIQQVVRGDSAAYFCASSPGLGANNEQFFGPGTRLTVL.

The chain joins TRBV5-4 to TRBJ1-2; possibly TRBD1 for D (5 bases). Germline V CDR1 and CDR2: SGHNT, YYREEE (reference sequence). Trimming removed 0 bases from V and 4 bases from J, with 16 bases in between. The CDR3 consists of 16 residues. This CDR3 reads CASSLDGLRDSYGYTF. The CDR3 nucleotides read TGTGCCAGCAGCTTGGATGGGCTACGGGACTCCTATGGCTACACCTTC.

Comments on this clone: Other DNA sequences in this sample translate to the same CDR3. The chain couples TRBV6-2 or TRBV6-3 to TRBJ1-5, with 8 positions matching TRBD1. The V segment lost 4 bases and the J segment 1 base; nucleotides outside the gene matches: 0. In germline, CDR1 is MNHEY, CDR2 SVGEGT. This CDR3 has 14 residues. The CDR3 nucleotides read TGTGCCAGCAGTTGGACAGGGAGCAATCAGCCCCAGCATTTT. The encoded protein is CASSWTGSNQPQHF.

This clone has more than one count but fewer than ten. The rearrangement links TRBV20-1 to TRBJ2-5; D call uncertain. This CDR3 spans 12 amino acids. Germline CDR1 reads DFQATT; CDR2 reads SNEGSKA (reference sequence). V lost 3 bases and J lost 4, with 9 bases in between. DNA of the CDR3: TGCAGTGCTAGTTCCGCGCCAGAGACCCAGTACTTC. Translation gives CSASSAPETQYF.

V usage is TRBV11-2 and J usage is TRBJ1-6; no clear D gene. The CDR3 has 14 amino acids. V lost 1 base, J lost 6 bases, and 7 bases lay in between. Germline assignment: CDR1 SGHAT and CDR2 FQNNGV. The CDR3 is CASSLGAFNSPLHF. CDR3 nucleotides: TGTGCCAGCAGCTTAGGAGCTTTTAATTCACCCCTCCACTTT.

The CDR3 here is CASSSELWAQAEASSYNSPLHF. The CDR3 DNA reads as TGCGCCAGCAGCTCGGAGTTGTGGGCCCAGGCGGAGGCGAGCTCCTATAATTCACCCCTCCACTTT. The rearrangement links TRBV4-3 to TRBJ1-6; D unclear. V was pared by 5 bases and J by 0 bases, with 29 bases between. The germline V gene has CDR1 LGHNA and CDR2 YSLEER. This CDR3 has 22 amino acids.

This clone was detected a few times. The chain couples TRBV10-3 to TRBJ2-6; D is perhaps TRBD2 (6 bases). Looked up from germline, CDR1 is ENHRY and CDR2 is SYGVKD. This CDR3 is 16 amino acids long. V lost 3 bases, J lost 3 bases, and 12 bases lay in between. DNA of the CDR3: TGTGCCATCAGTGACGGGGGAATTAGTGGGGCCAACGTCCTGACTTTC. Amino acid sequence: CAISDGGISGANVLTF.

This clone was recorded only once. This chain's CDR3 is CASSRGTGGNQPQHF. The CDR3 bases are TGTGCCAGTAGTAGGGGAACAGGGGGCAATCAGCCCCAGCATTTT. This chain connects TRBV19 to TRBJ1-5; 7 nucleotides match TRBD1. This CDR3 has 15 residues. The J segment lost 2 bases and the V segment lost 4 bases, leaving 5 bases of the junction unmatched. Germline values: CDR1 LNHDA, CDR2 SQIVND (reference sequence).

The chain links TRBV5-5 to TRBJ2-2; TRBD2 is a possible D gene (5 bases). Germline CDR1 SGHKS, CDR2 YYEKEE (reference sequence). CDR3 length equals 15 residues. V lost 4 bases, J lost 0 bases, and 10 bases lay in between. The CDR3 DNA sequence: TGTGCCAGCAGCGAGGGATTTGCGAACACCGGGGAGCTGTTTTTT. Its translation is CASSEGFANTGELFF.